Below, 18 T cell receptor beta chains from the same sample are listed, as sequenced in a study of neurological immune-mediated disorders. TCRdb used MiXCR to reprocess the 5' RACE reads, holding one entry per CDR3 protein. Of tens of thousands of distinct CDR3 sequences listed, 3.6% are singletons. The source material was PBMCs. These receptor sequences come from a man aged 30 to 45 with multiple sclerosis.

At least ten counts were recorded for this clonotype. The chain employs TRBV7-3 and TRBJ2-1; 10 bases match TRBD2. V lost 4 bases to trimming and J lost 4 bases; unmatched junction nucleotides: 4. Looked up from germline, CDR1 is SGHTA and CDR2 is FQGTGA. CDR3 length equals 15 residues. The CDR3 nucleotides are TGTGCCAGCAGCTCCCTAGCGGGAGAGTACAATGAGCAGTTCTTC. Translated, it gives CASSSLAGEYNEQFF.

Concerning this clonotype: A much larger clone is a single base away; this may be a read error. The V gene is TRBV29-1, the J gene TRBJ2-5; D unresolved. The germline V and J ends were trimmed by 3 bases and 1 base, with 9 bases remaining between them. The V gene's germline CDR1 is SQVTM and CDR2 ANQGSEA. The CDR3 runs 13 residues. The CDR3 loop is CSVDSSAQETQYF. DNA of the CDR3: TGCAGCGTTGACTCCAGTGCCCAAGAGACCCAGTACTTC.

The chain couples TRBV20-1 to TRBJ1-1, with 7 bases lining up with TRBD1. CDR1 DFQATT and CDR2 SNEGSKA come from the germline V gene (reference sequence). This CDR3 contains 14 residues. Trimming removed 3 bases from V and 5 bases from J; junction bases left unmatched: 9. This CDR3 is CSASIPDRATEAFF. The CDR3 bases are TGCAGTGCTAGTATTCCAGACAGGGCGACTGAAGCTTTCTTT.

The genes are TRBV10-3 and TRBJ1-2, with a tentative D call TRBD1 (5 bases). V was trimmed by 6 bases and J by 4 bases, leaving 15 bases between them. CDR3 length: 14 residues. Germline V gives CDR1 ENHRY, CDR2 SYGVKD. In DNA form, the CDR3 reads TGTGCCATCAGCACAGCCAGGGAATGCTATGGCTACACCTTC. This encodes CAISTARECYGYTF.

This clonotype was seen ten or more times. The V gene is TRBV15, the J gene TRBJ1-1; D not certain. The CDR3 runs 15 residues. Germline CDR1 and CDR2: LNHNV and YYDKDF (reference sequence). V lost 0 bases, J lost 0 bases, and 8 bases lay in between. CDR3 coding DNA: TGTGCCACCAGCAGAGATCCCAGCATGAACACTGAAGCTTTCTTT. Its protein product is CATSRDPSMNTEAFF.

This clonotype was detected many times. The CDR3 protein is CASSATSGGTDTQYF. CDR3 sequence (DNA): TGTGCCAGCAGCGCGACTAGCGGGGGAACAGATACGCAGTATTTT. The chain uses TRBV7-8 and TRBJ2-3; TRBD2 matches 12 bases. The V segment lost 5 bases and the J segment 3 bases; nucleotides outside the gene matches: 3. The CDR3 has 15 residues. Germline V CDR1 and CDR2: SGHVS, FQNEAQ.

This clonotype has a count of ten or more. This sequence joins TRBV11-3 and TRBJ2-2; D remains unclear. The CDR3 runs 15 residues. Trimming removed 1 base from V and 2 bases from J, with 8 bases in between. The germline V gene has CDR1 SGHNT and CDR2 YENEEA. The chain's CDR3 is CASSLGGGNTGELFF. CDR3 nucleotides: TGTGCCAGCAGCTTAGGAGGCGGAAACACCGGGGAGCTGTTTTTT.

This clonotype appeared many times. This chain uses TRBV6-5 with TRBJ1-1; D is unclear. There are 13 residues in the CDR3. In germline, CDR1 is MNHEY, CDR2 SVGAGI. Trimming removed 3 bases at V and 1 base at J, with 6 bases between. DNA for the CDR3: TGTGCCAGCAGTTATCCAGAGAACACTGAAGCTTTCTTT. Translated: CASSYPENTEAFF.

The sample holds many counts of this clonotype. This rearrangement joins TRBV4-1 to TRBJ1-1; no definite D call. The ends were cut back, 0 bases at V and 0 bases at J, with 8 bases in the middle. Germline CDR1 reads MGHRA; CDR2 reads YSYEKL. This CDR3 spans 15 amino acids. The CDR3 nucleotides are TGCGCCAGCAGCCAAGAGCTGAACATGAACACTGAAGCTTTCTTT. It is translated as CASSQELNMNTEAFF.

The table lists this clonotype with many counts. This rearrangement joins TRBV20-1 to TRBJ1-1; the D is unclear. The germline V gene has CDR1 DFQATT and CDR2 SNEGSKA (reference sequence). V was clipped by 4 bases and J by 4 bases, with 19 bases between them. CDR3 length: 15 residues. The CDR3 DNA sequence: TGCAGTGCTAACCCGGACTCTTCCTCGGGCACTGAAGCTTTCTTT. It is translated as CSANPDSSSGTEAFF.

In its sample, this clonotype was seen many times. V is TRBV20-1 and J is TRBJ2-3; the match to TRBD1 covers 9 bases. V lost 6 bases, J lost 8 bases, and 9 bases stayed unmatched. Germline assignment: CDR1 DFQATT and CDR2 SNEGSKA (reference sequence). This CDR3 contains 13 residues. CDR3 region: CSARRTGDSTQYF. For the CDR3, the DNA is TGCAGTGCCCGACGGACAGGGGATAGTACGCAGTATTTT.

This clonotype was picked up a small number of times. The V gene is TRBV25-1, the J gene TRBJ2-7; the match to TRBD2 covers 7 bases. The CDR3 runs 14 residues. The trim removed 6 bases at V and 3 bases at J, leaving 8 bases unmatched. The germline V gene has CDR1 MGHDK and CDR2 SYGVNS. CDR3 nucleotide sequence: TGTGCCAGCAGGAGGGAGGGGAAGGGCTACGAGCAGTACTTC. This gives the protein CASRREGKGYEQYF.

This clonotype was detected many times. The chain employs TRBV2 and TRBJ1-1; D is unclear. Trimming took off 5 bases at V and 0 bases at J, with 4 bases between the two ends. CDR3 length equals 12 residues. CDR1 and CDR2 (germline): SNHLY, FYNNEI. CDR3 sequence: CASSRLNTEAFF. For the CDR3, the DNA is TGTGCCAGCAGTAGATTGAACACTGAAGCTTTCTTT.

This clonotype was found many times. The V gene is TRBV24-1, the J gene TRBJ2-3, with D perhaps assigned TRBD1 or TRBD2 (5 bases each). Trimming removed 4 bases from V and 1 base from J, with 14 bases in between. Germline V gives CDR1 KGHDR, CDR2 SFDVKD. This CDR3 has 16 amino acids. The CDR3 DNA sequence: TGTGCCACCAGTGACCCCTCGAGGGGAGGCACAGATACGCAGTATTTT. Its protein product is CATSDPSRGGTDTQYF.

The table lists this clonotype with many counts. The chain joins TRBV27 to TRBJ2-3, with TRBD1 as a possible D gene (5 bases). Trimming cost V 6 bases and J 4 bases, with 14 bases left between them. Germline CDR1 is MNHEY and CDR2 is SMNVEV (reference sequence). The CDR3 length is 14 residues. CDR3 region: CASRSSTAPDTQYF. The CDR3 DNA is TGTGCCAGCAGATCCTCGACAGCTCCAGATACGCAGTATTTT.

This clonotype was found many times. This chain links TRBV4-2 with TRBJ1-2; 8 nucleotides line up with TRBD1. Germline assignment: CDR1 LGHNA and CDR2 YNFKEQ. Trimming removed 0 bases from V and 6 bases from J; junction bases left unmatched: 3. CDR3 length: 14 amino acids. For the CDR3, the DNA is TGTGCCAGCAGCCAAGAAACGACAGGGGATGGCTACACCTTC. It yields the protein CASSQETTGDGYTF.

This clonotype was recorded at least ten times. Written as DNA, the CDR3 is TGTGCCAGCAGCAAATCAGGGGGGGCCTACGAGCAGTACTTC. Residues: CASSKSGGAYEQYF. This chain joins TRBV5-5 and TRBJ2-7; D is tentatively TRBD1 or TRBD2 (7 bases each). This CDR3 is 14 amino acids long. V gave up 4 bases and J gave up 2 bases, with 13 bases separating them. Germline CDR1 reads SGHKS; CDR2 reads YYEKEE (reference sequence).

This clonotype was seen at least ten times. The chain links TRBV5-1 to TRBJ2-6, with a weak D call TRBD1 (5 bases). V lost 4 bases to trimming and J lost 4 bases, with 12 bases between them. The CDR3 has 15 residues. Germline V lookup: CDR1 SGHRS, CDR2 YFSETQ. Written as DNA, the CDR3 is TGCGCCAGCAGCGGAACAGGCTCCGGGGCCAACGTCCTGACTTTC. It is translated as CASSGTGSGANVLTF.